Listed below are T cell receptor beta chains from one sample, sequenced in a study of response to subunit inactivated influenza vaccine. In TCRdb, the RT-PCR reads were re-called with MiXCR into one record per CDR3 protein. The data hold approximately 520,000 distinct CDR3 sequences, with approximately 15% observed a single time. Sequenced here: CD4+ T cells sorted from PBMCs, sampled less than 30 months after vaccination. Receptors originate from a man aged 45-69 years who received an inactivated influenza vaccine. CDR3s include the opening cysteine and the closing phenylalanine or tryptophan. A D gene is named only where the DNA matches it firmly. The size field is filled for only some rows; it gives once, few, many or a size class.

v_gene	abundance	j_gene	len	d_gene	CDR3aa	CDR3nt
TRBV7-2	few	TRBJ2-5	13	NA	CASSRWGQETQYF	TGTGCCAGCTCTAGGTGGGGCCAAGAGACCCAGTACTTC
TRBV20-1	few	TRBJ1-4	13	NA	CSAREGRREKLFF	TGCAGTGCTAGAGAAGGTAGAAGGGAAAAACTGTTTTTT
TRBV29-1	few	TRBJ1-3	15	TRBD1	CSVTGQASSGNTIYF	TGCAGCGTCACTGGACAGGCCAGCTCTGGAAACACCATATATTTT
TRBV20-1	NA	TRBJ1-1	14	NA	CSARRAQGNTEAFF	TGCAGTGCTAGAAGGGCTCAGGGGAACACTGAAGCTTTCTTT
TRBV6-2/TRBV6-3	NA	TRBJ2-7	14	TRBD1	CASSRPGQIYEQYF	TGTGCCAGCAGTAGACCGGGACAGATATACGAGCAGTACTTC
TRBV5-1	NA	TRBJ2-7	16	NA	CASSLMAGPLSYEQYF	TGCGCCAGCAGCTTGATGGCAGGCCCCCTCTCCTACGAGCAGTACTTC
TRBV12-3/TRBV12-4	few	TRBJ2-7	18	NA	CASSLWVRAGQGKHEQYF	TGTGCCAGCAGTTTATGGGTTCGGGCTGGGCAGGGTAAGCACGAGCAGTACTTC
TRBV2	NA	TRBJ2-3	13	NA	CASSVDHTDTQYF	TGTGCCAGCAGTGTAGACCACACAGATACGCAGTATTTT
TRBV5-1	many	TRBJ2-3	16	NA	CASSLGSAPGTDTQYF	TGCGCCAGCAGCTTGGGGTCGGCTCCTGGCACAGATACGCAGTATTTT
TRBV6-2/TRBV6-3	many	TRBJ1-2	13	TRBD1	CASSWTGVDGYTF	TGTGCCAGCAGTTGGACAGGGGTGGATGGCTACACCTTC
TRBV18	once	TRBJ2-6	18	TRBD1	CASSPDPGQGAGANVLTF	TGTGCCAGCTCGCCCGATCCGGGACAGGGGGCTGGGGCCAACGTCCTGACTTTC
TRBV5-1	NA	TRBJ2-1	13	NA	CASSLEASNEQFF	TGCGCCAGCAGCTTGGAGGCTTCGAATGAGCAGTTCTTC
TRBV4-2	few	TRBJ2-5	15	TRBD2	CASSQDLAGVETQYF	TGTGCCAGCAGCCAAGATCTGGCGGGAGTGGAGACCCAGTACTTC
TRBV3-1	many	TRBJ1-6	15	TRBD1	CASRSTGGRVSPLHF	TGTGCCAGCAGATCAACAGGGGGCAGGGTTTCACCCCTCCACTTT
TRBV12-3/TRBV12-4	many	TRBJ1-6	13	NA	CASSPPQVSPLHF	TGTGCCAGCAGTCCCCCCCAGGTTTCACCCCTCCACTTT
TRBV7-9	NA	TRBJ1-4	14	TRBD1	CASGRGRDNEKLFF	TGTGCCAGCGGCAGGGGGCGGGATAATGAAAAACTGTTTTTT
TRBV25-1	few	TRBJ2-1	13	TRBD1	CASTPDRAGEQFF	TGTGCCAGCACCCCTGACAGGGCAGGTGAGCAGTTCTTC
TRBV5-4	few	TRBJ1-1	14	NA	CASSSGRTNTEAFF	TGTGCCAGCAGCTCGGGACGGACGAACACTGAAGCTTTCTTT
TRBV7-2	NA	TRBJ2-4	16	TRBD1	CASSLGTGEASGIQYF	TGTGCCAGCAGCTTAGGGACAGGGGAGGCTTCTGGCATTCAGTACTTC
TRBV15	few	TRBJ2-1	16	TRBD2	CATSRSMTSRYNEQFF	TGTGCCACCAGCCGGAGCATGACTAGCCGATACAATGAGCAGTTCTTC